These 27 T cell receptor beta chains were sequenced from one sample in a study of cytomegalovirus exposure and HLA in healthy donors. Researchers ran the PCR with 60 Vbeta and 13 Jbeta primers. Generated by immunoSEQ multiplex PCR, the TCRdb table keeps only in-frame clones and is missing some. The data hold over 70,000 clones, with roughly 67% observed a single time. Specimen: PBMCs. The receptors come from a man aged 40-55 years in good health and CMV-seropositive.

CDR3 sequence (DNA): TGTGCCGGTTCCCGGGACAGGCAGTCCTACGAGCAGTACTTC. Protein: CAGSRDRQSYEQYF. This chain links TRBV28 with TRBJ2-7, with 8 nucleotides matching TRBD1. Germline V gene data show CDR1 as MDHEN and CDR2 as SYDVKM. V was clipped by 11 bases and J by 1 base; unmatched bases: 10. CDR3 length: 14 amino acids. Full variable domain (remainder filled in from reference TRBV28 and TRBJ2-7): DVKVTQSSRYLVKRTGEKVFLECVQDMDHENMFWYRQDPGLGLRLIYFSYDVKMKEKGDIPEGYSVSREKKERFSLILESASTNQTSMYLCAGSRDRQSYEQYFGPGTRLTVT.

The chain employs TRBV9 and TRBJ2-3; D perhaps matches TRBD2 (6 bases). Trimming shortened V by 4 bases and J by 2 bases, and 17 bases separated the two germline ends. This CDR3 contains 16 residues. Germline CDR1 reads SGDLS; CDR2 reads YYNGEE. CDR3 protein: CASSPQRLANTDTQYF. The CDR3 DNA is TGTGCCAGCAGCCCACAGAGGCTAGCGAACACAGATACGCAGTATTTT.

This CDR3 reads CASSTRAKNIQYF. Written as DNA, the CDR3 is TGTGCCAGCAGTACTCGAGCCAAAAACATTCAGTACTTC. The chain combines TRBV28 with TRBJ2-4; D gene unclear. Germline assignment: CDR1 MDHEN and CDR2 SYDVKM. CDR3 size: 13 residues. The V end lost 5 bases, the J end lost 0 bases, and 5 bases lay between the germline ends.

The rearrangement joins TRBV4-3 to TRBJ2-2; the match to TRBD1 covers 9 bases. From germline, CDR1 is LGHNA and CDR2 YSLEER. The CDR3 spans 15 residues. V was clipped by 4 bases and J by 4 bases; unmatched bases: 4. Here the CDR3 reads CASSRDRAITGELFF. The CDR3 DNA reads as TGCGCCAGCAGCCGGGACAGGGCTATCACCGGGGAGCTGTTTTTT.

The V and J genes are TRBV18 and TRBJ1-2; no clear D. Between the trimmed V and J ends, which lost 3 bases and 3 bases, there was a span of 14 bases. The CDR3 is 15 amino acids. Germline V gives CDR1 KGHSH, CDR2 LQKENI. CDR3 nucleotides: TGTGCCAGCTCACCTGATCAGGATGATTACTATGGCTACACCTTC. It codes for CASSPDQDDYYGYTF.

V gene TRBV7-9 combines with J gene TRBJ2-5; a possible D gene is TRBD2 (6 bases). The CDR3 extends over 16 amino acids. The germline V gene encodes CDR1 SEHNR and CDR2 FQNEAQ (reference sequence). V was trimmed by 5 bases and J by 4 bases, leaving 20 bases between them. The CDR3 DNA reads as TGTGCCAGCAGCGGAACCCTTGGCGGGAAGGGAGAGACCCAGTACTTC. This codes for CASSGTLGGKGETQYF.

Written as DNA, the CDR3 is TGTGCCAGCAGCTTTACAGGGCTGGGTAATGAAAAACTGTTTTTT. It yields the protein CASSFTGLGNEKLFF. The chain couples TRBV5-6 to TRBJ1-4, with D perhaps TRBD1 (6 bases). Germline loops: CDR1 SGHDT, CDR2 YYEEEE. The V end lost 2 bases, the J end lost 4 bases, and 12 bases lay between the germline ends. The CDR3 runs 15 residues.

This clone occurred a few times. The chain couples TRBV27 to TRBJ2-1, with TRBD2 matching over 7 bases. The CDR3 extends over 14 amino acids. The V gene's germline CDR1 is MNHEY and CDR2 SMNVEV (reference sequence). The J segment lost 7 bases and the V segment lost 7 bases, leaving 10 bases of the junction unmatched. The CDR3 bases are TGTGCCAGCACCCCTGGAGAGCGGGAAAATGAGCAGTTCTTC. Translated, it gives CASTPGERENEQFF.

In this sample, this clone turned up a few times. V and J are TRBV9 and TRBJ1-1, with TRBD1 matching 8 bases. The germline CDR1 and CDR2 sequences are SGDLS and YYNGEE. This CDR3 is built from 14 residues. J lost 1 base, V lost 4 bases, and 3 bases had no gene match. This CDR3 reads CASSQDRGNTEAFF. Here the CDR3 DNA reads TGTGCCAGCAGCCAAGACAGGGGGAACACTGAAGCTTTCTTT.

V gene TRBV2 combines with J gene TRBJ1-2, with D unclear. Trimming removed 8 bases from V and 0 bases from J, with 13 bases in between. Germline V gene lookup returns CDR1 SNHLY and CDR2 FYNNEI. The CDR3 consists of 14 residues. CDR3 loop: CASQREGSNYGYTF. CDR3 DNA: TGTGCCAGCCAACGGGAGGGATCTAACTATGGCTACACCTTC. Supplemented by reference TRBV2 and TRBJ1-2, the full variable domain reads EPEVTQTPSHQVTQMGQEVILRCVPISNHLYFYWYRQILGQKVEFLVSFYNNEISEKSEIFDDQFSVERPDGSNFTLKIRSTKLEDSAMYFCASQREGSNYGYTFGSGTRLTVV.

The chain employs TRBV10-2 and TRBJ1-3; D unclear. Trimming took off 0 bases at V and 4 bases at J, with 10 bases between the two ends. The CDR3 is 15 residues long. Germline V CDR1 and CDR2: WSHSY, SAAADI. CDR3: CASSESPRRGNTIYF. In DNA, the CDR3 is TGCGCCAGCAGTGAGTCGCCTAGGAGGGGAAACACCATATATTTT.

The chain's CDR3 is CASSLGQGSYNEQFF. The CDR3 DNA follows: TGTGCCAGCAGCTTAGGACAGGGGTCATACAATGAGCAGTTCTTC. V gene TRBV7-2 combines with J gene TRBJ2-1, with TRBD1 matching over 8 bases. The CDR3 contains 15 residues. The V gene's germline CDR1 is SGHTA and CDR2 FQGNSA. J was trimmed by 4 bases and V by 1 base; bases with no gene match: 3.

The V gene is TRBV28, the J gene TRBJ1-4; possibly TRBD1 for D (6 bases). The CDR3 contains 20 residues. Trimming cost V 6 bases and J 5 bases, with 31 bases left between them. The germline gives CDR1 MDHEN, CDR2 SYDVKM. The CDR3 loop reads CASRKPLGGGSTTENEKLFF. CDR3 nucleotide sequence: TGTGCCAGCAGGAAACCCTTGGGGGGGGGCTCCACCACTGAAAATGAAAAACTGTTTTTT.

This sequence joins TRBV10-3 and TRBJ1-1; D is ambiguous. The CDR3 totals 12 residues. Germline V lookup: CDR1 ENHRY, CDR2 SYGVKD. V was pared by 4 bases and J by 7 bases, with 10 bases between. The CDR3 DNA reads TGTGCCATCAGTGCTCGAGGGATTGAAGCTTTCTTT. As protein: CAISARGIEAFF.

This clone came up once. The rearrangement uses TRBV5-1 and TRBJ2-5, with 10 bases aligning to TRBD1. There are 15 residues in the CDR3. Germline CDR1 and CDR2: SGHRS and YFSETQ. V lost 3 bases, J lost 2 bases, and 4 bases stayed unmatched. The CDR3 spells CASSSGTGVQETQYF. CDR3 in DNA: TGCGCCAGCAGCTCGGGGACAGGGGTACAAGAGACCCAGTACTTC.

This clone has just a few counts. This chain joins TRBV15 and TRBJ2-5, with D tentatively TRBD1 (6 bases). Germline CDR1 LNHNV, CDR2 YYDKDF (reference sequence). V dropped 0 bases and J dropped 3 bases, with 29 bases sitting between them. This CDR3 comprises 21 residues. The CDR3 nucleotides read TGTGCCACCAGCAGAGATTTTAATTCGGACAGCTTATTAGGTGGGGAAGAGACCCAGTACTTC. Translation: CATSRDFNSDSLLGGEETQYF.

This chain links TRBV19 with TRBJ1-1; D is ambiguous. Germline loops: CDR1 LNHDA, CDR2 SQIVND (reference sequence). The ends were cut back, 5 bases at V and 0 bases at J, with 10 bases in the middle. The length of the CDR3 is 14 residues. The CDR3 sequence: CASSLLELNTEAFF. CDR3 nucleotide sequence: TGTGCCAGTAGTCTCCTCGAGCTGAACACTGAAGCTTTCTTT.

This clone was seen a few times. The chain couples TRBV7-2 to TRBJ1-1, with TRBD1 as a possible D gene (6 bases). V lost 1 base and J lost 5, with 11 bases in between. The CDR3 contains 14 residues. Germline V CDR1 and CDR2: SGHTA, FQGNSA. The CDR3 protein is CASSLGQGSTEAFF. The CDR3 DNA reads as TGTGCCAGCAGCTTAGGGCAGGGGAGTACTGAAGCTTTCTTT.

CDR3 residues: CASSVTSTDTQYF. The CDR3 DNA is TGTGCCAGCAGCGTTACTAGCACAGATACGCAGTATTTT. The chain couples TRBV9 to TRBJ2-3; D uncertain. Germline CDR1 is SGDLS and CDR2 is YYNGEE. The CDR3 is made up of 13 amino acids. Trimming took 2 bases from V and 0 from J, leaving 4 bases between them.

This chain links TRBV21-1 with TRBJ1-4. TRBV21-1 is reported as a pseudogene. The CDR3 length is 17 residues. The CDR3, as DNA: TGTGCCAGCAGCCCCCCGGGGCGGGGGCCGGCGGTATCCGGACTGTTTTTT. This encodes CASSPPGRGPAVSGLFF.

The V gene is TRBV7-6, the J gene TRBJ2-3, with D maybe TRBD1 (6 bases). Per the germline V gene, CDR1 is SGHVS and CDR2 is FNYEAQ. The CDR3 runs to 15 residues. Between the trimmed V and J ends, which lost 2 bases and 2 bases, there was a span of 11 bases. The CDR3 loop is CASSLSGGPTDTQYF. In DNA, the CDR3 is TGTGCCAGCAGCTTAAGTGGGGGCCCCACAGATACGCAGTATTTT.

This clone was detected a few times. This chain connects TRBV30 to TRBJ1-1; 7 bases agree with TRBD1. In germline, CDR1 is GTSNPN, CDR2 SVGIG (reference sequence). This CDR3 has 16 amino acids. V gave up 0 bases and J gave up 0 bases; unmatched junction bases: 7. The CDR3 nucleotides read TGTGCCTGGAGTGTACGAGGGGGCTTCATGAACACTGAAGCTTTCTTT. Residues: CAWSVRGGFMNTEAFF. Complete variable domain (other parts from reference TRBV30 and TRBJ1-1): SQTIHQWPATLVQPVGSPLSLECTVEGTSNPNLYWYRQAAGRGLQLLFYSVGIGQISSEVPQNLSASRPQDRQFILSSKKLLLSDSGFYLCAWSVRGGFMNTEAFFGQGTRLTVV.

Of note for this clone: At one of its ends the junction is not consistent with the germline gene, which may arise from a read error. V is TRBV5-1 and J is TRBJ2-1; 11 bases map to TRBD1. The CDR3 is 14 amino acids. Germline loops: CDR1 SGHRS, CDR2 YFSETQ. The CDR3 DNA sequence: TGCGCCAGCATGACGGGGACAGGGGGGAATGAGCTGTTCTTC. Its translation is CASMTGTGGNELFF.

V is TRBV10-3 and J is TRBJ1-2; 8 bases align to TRBD1. The germline V gene encodes CDR1 ENHRY and CDR2 SYGVKD. The CDR3 length is 15 residues. After removal of 7 bases from V and 7 bases from J, the junction contained 14 bases not matched to a gene. This chain's CDR3 is CAITDRGSGLVGYTF. CDR3 bases: TGTGCCATCACCGACAGGGGCTCCGGGCTAGTTGGCTACACCTTC.

This clone was seen a single time. The genes are TRBV28 and TRBJ1-2; 7 positions agree with TRBD1. Trimming cost V 2 bases and J 7 bases; bases outside gene matches: 4. The CDR3 runs 13 residues. The germline V gene has CDR1 MDHEN and CDR2 SYDVKM. The CDR3 DNA is TGTGCCAGCAGTTTAGAGGGGGCGCGTGGCTACACCTTC. This encodes CASSLEGARGYTF.

This chain links TRBV6-5 with TRBJ2-1; 7 bases are shared with TRBD1. CDR3 length: 15 amino acids. Germline CDR1 MNHEY, CDR2 SVGAGI. V was pared by 6 bases and J by 0 bases, with 5 bases of the junction left unmatched. The CDR3 DNA follows: TGTGCCAGCAGCCCCGGGACAGTCTCCTACAATGAGCAGTTCTTC. It codes for CASSPGTVSYNEQFF.

The CDR3 region has the DNA TGTGCCAGCAGTGAACGGGGGGCTAACTATGGCTACACCTTC. Translation gives CASSERGANYGYTF. The chain has TRBV2 and TRBJ1-2; maybe TRBD1 (5 bases). The germline V gene has CDR1 SNHLY and CDR2 FYNNEI. The V end was cut by 2 bases, the J end by 0 bases, with 7 bases between. The CDR3 covers 14 residues.